These 8 T cell receptor beta chains came from one sample sequenced in a study of somatic mutations in cytotoxic T cells in rheumatoid arthritis (dated by TCRdb to about 2017). Receptor amplification or capture employed the immunoSEQ multiplex PCR assay. In its TCRdb copy, this immuneACCESS table keeps in-frame sequences only and misses some clones. Where compared with another copy, unresolved V genes explain less than half of these, and the others have no known cause. Recorded for this sample are more than 8,000 clones; 89% of them occurred a single time. The ten top clones hold roughly 1.1% of the sample. The sequencing input was CD4+ T cells sorted from blood. These receptors were collected from a woman aged 18-29 years with rheumatoid arthritis.

V gene TRBV29-1 combines with J gene TRBJ1-1, with no clear D. Per the germline V gene, CDR1 is SQVTM and CDR2 is ANQGSEA. V was cut by 8 bases and J by 0 bases, with 19 bases left in between. CDR3 size: 15 residues. This CDR3 is CSRREAVSMNTEAFF. CDR3 DNA: TGCAGCCGAAGGGAGGCGGTTTCTATGAACACTGAAGCTTTCTTT.

V and J are TRBV4-3 and TRBJ2-1; D may be TRBD1 (5 bases). The V gene lost 0 bases and the J gene lost 10 bases, with 13 bases spanning the gap. Germline CDR1 and CDR2: LGHNA and YSLEER. The CDR3 contains 14 residues. In nucleotides, the CDR3 is TGCGCCAGCAGCCAAGAGACCAGGGTGGGCGAGCAGTTCTTC. It yields the protein CASSQETRVGEQFF.

The rearrangement joins TRBV2 to TRBJ2-1; a weak D match, TRBD2 (5 bases). Germline CDR1 is SNHLY and CDR2 is FYNNEI. Trimming removed 3 bases from V and 0 bases from J, with 9 bases in between. This CDR3 spans 15 amino acids. The CDR3 region is CASSEAGGSYNEQFF. The CDR3 coding sequence is TGTGCCAGCAGTGAGGCAGGAGGCTCCTACAATGAGCAGTTCTTC. The entire variable domain, with the rest obtained from reference TRBV2 and TRBJ2-1, is as follows: EPEVTQTPSHQVTQMGQEVILRCVPISNHLYFYWYRQILGQKVEFLVSFYNNEISEKSEIFDDQFSVERPDGSNFTLKIRSTKLEDSAMYFCASSEAGGSYNEQFFGPGTRLTVL.

The chain joins TRBV25-1 to TRBJ1-2; perhaps TRBD1 as D (5 bases). The germline V and J ends were trimmed by 5 bases and 4 bases, with 14 bases remaining between them. Germline V gene sequence: CDR1 MGHDK, CDR2 SYGVNS. The length of the CDR3 is 14 residues. The CDR3 DNA sequence: TGTGCCAGCAGTTATGCAGGCGGGGGCTATGGCTACACCTTC. Encoded protein: CASSYAGGGYGYTF.

The gene calls are TRBV5-1 and TRBJ2-3, with D possibly TRBD1 on 6 matching bases. The CDR3 runs to 17 residues. Germline assignment: CDR1 SGHRS and CDR2 YFSETQ. Trimming removed 4 bases at V and 5 bases at J, with 23 bases between. CDR3 sequence (DNA): TGCGCCAGCAGCCGAACCATAACAGGGACCGCGGAAGATACGCAGTATTTT. It translates to CASSRTITGTAEDTQYF.

This clone was observed once. DNA for the CDR3: TGTGCCAGTAGTATTTCGGGACAGAGCACAGATACGCAGTATTTT. Encoded protein: CASSISGQSTDTQYF. The rearrangement uses TRBV19 and TRBJ2-3, with 7 bases lining up with TRBD1. The CDR3 totals 15 residues. CDR1 LNHDA and CDR2 SQIVND come from the germline V gene (reference sequence). Germline trimming cut 3 bases from V and 0 bases from J; bases unmatched to any gene: 3.

J is TRBJ2-1 and V is TRBV11-3; 13 bases are a match to TRBD2. Germline CDR1 is SGHNT and CDR2 is YENEEA. The CDR3 runs to 16 residues. Trimming cost V 4 bases and J 1 base; bases outside gene matches: 1. The DNA of the CDR3 is TGTGCCAGCAGCTCGGGACTAGCGGGATCCTACAATGAGCAGTTCTTC. It encodes CASSSGLAGSYNEQFF.

J is TRBJ2-2 and V is TRBV5-1; the D gene is possibly TRBD2 (5 bases). CDR1 is SGHRS, CDR2 YFSETQ, per germline. V was pared by 0 bases and J by 3 bases, with 15 bases between. The CDR3 sequence is 17 residues long. CDR3: CASSLAAVTGYTGELFF. CDR3 coding DNA: TGCGCCAGCAGCTTGGCAGCGGTAACGGGCTACACCGGGGAGCTGTTTTTT.